The source of this TCR beta chain is a study of cytomegalovirus exposure and HLA in healthy donors. Study-level findings and limits: On later analysis, the bulk of CMV-associated TCR beta chains appeared to be HLA-restricted. There were reportedly fewer N-insertions in an Asian-associated ancestry cluster than the roughly 670-donor mean, in a later analysis. For most subjects, TCR beta sequences were reported to predict HLA-A and HLA-B alleles with accuracy.

PCR employed 60 Vbeta and 13 Jbeta primers. Only in-frame clones appear in the TCRdb table, and some are missing; sequencing was by immunoSEQ multiplex PCR. Of roughly 100,000 clones in the sample, 75% to 85% are singletons; the top ten hold 2% to 2.5%. Trimming stripped 1 base from V and 6 bases from J, with 13 bases between. The germline CDR1 and CDR2 sequences are SEHNR and FQNEAQ (reference sequence). The CDR3 covers 14 residues. With regard to this clone: As yet, its antigen is unknown.

The chain links TRBV7-9 to TRBJ2-7, with D possibly matching TRBD1 (5 bases). The sequenced sample was PBMCs. This clonotype originated in a man younger than 40 in good health and CMV-seronegative. The CDR3 is CASSLGGSLVEQYF. DNA of the CDR3: TGTGCCAGCAGCTTAGGGGGCAGCTTGGTCGAGCAGTACTTC.